These 4 T cell receptor beta chains came from one sample sequenced in a study of blood T cell repertoires in COVID-19. The table came from immunoSEQ multiplex PCR; TCRdb's copy has only in-frame clones and leaves some out. The data contain around 200,000 clones, around 90% of them singletons. The sample comprised PBMCs or T cells enriched from blood (not recorded which). The receptors here all came from a man between 25 and 39 years old who had recovered from COVID-19.

CDR3 in amino acids: CASSYSISGGPDEQFF. DNA for the CDR3: TGTGCCAGCAGTTACTCGATATCGGGAGGGCCTGATGAGCAGTTCTTC. The gene calls are TRBV6-6 and TRBJ2-1, with TRBD2 matching 8 bases. Germline trimming cut 0 bases from V and 8 bases from J; bases unmatched to any gene: 9. This CDR3 is built from 16 residues. Germline CDR1 MNHNY, CDR2 SVGAGI (reference sequence).

The genes are TRBV30 and TRBJ2-7, with 9 bases fitting TRBD1. CDR3 length equals 15 residues. Germline V lookup: CDR1 GTSNPN, CDR2 SVGIG (reference sequence). V was clipped by 1 base and J by 6 bases; unmatched bases: 10. The CDR3 nucleotides read TGTGCCTGGAGTGCCGGGACAGGGTTTACGAGCGAGCAGTACTTC. It translates to CAWSAGTGFTSEQYF.

The chain is built from TRBV7-2 and TRBJ2-5; 14 bases agree with TRBD2. The CDR3 runs to 19 residues. V gave up 2 bases and J gave up 7 bases; unmatched junction bases: 15. The germline V gene encodes CDR1 SGHTA and CDR2 FQGNSA. The CDR3: CASSLSATSGGARIGTQYF. In DNA form, the CDR3 reads TGTGCCAGCAGCTTATCCGCGACTAGCGGGGGGGCGCGTATTGGGACCCAGTACTTC.

The chain links TRBV7-2 to TRBJ2-5, with 7 nucleotides matching TRBD2. CDR3 length: 15 residues. Germline V gives CDR1 SGHTA, CDR2 FQGNSA. The V and J ends lost 2 bases and 3 bases, in that order; junction bases with no gene match: 6. CDR3 DNA: TGTGCCAGCAGCTTAACCAGCGGGAACAAAGAGACCCAGTACTTC. This encodes CASSLTSGNKETQYF. Variable domain in full (rest from reference TRBV7-2 and TRBJ2-5): GAGVSQSPSNKVTEKGKDVELRCDPISGHTALYWYRQSLGQGLEFLIYFQGNSAPDKSGLPSDRFSAERTGGSVSTLTIQRTQQEDSAVYLCASSLTSGNKETQYFGPGTRLLVL.